These 24 T cell receptor beta chains originate from one sample sequenced in a study of human T cells and chemical hapten exposure. This sample's time point: patch test 1, 2 weeks after DPC sensitization. Treatment described: therapeutic diphenylcyclopropenone sensitization with weekly scalp DPC. Total RNA was isolated from whole blood that had not been fractionated. TCRdb re-derived calls from the RACE reads in MiXCR, one entry per CDR3 protein. The sample lists 30,000 to 40,000 distinct CDR3 sequences; over 5.5% were seen once. The input for sequencing was whole blood, taken in connection with sensitization to the hapten diphenylcyclopropenone (DPC). The receptor set was obtained from a woman under 40 with alopecia areata. Some clones in this sample may be carry-over from other donors' samples.

This clonotype was counted between two and nine times. The rearrangement uses TRBV6-5 and TRBJ1-5, with a possible D match to TRBD1 (5 bases). Trimming stripped 6 bases from V and 0 bases from J, with 12 bases between. This CDR3 spans 15 amino acids. CDR1 is MNHEY and CDR2 is SVGAGI in the germline V gene. Here the CDR3 reads CASRSGTNSNQPQHF. CDR3 nucleotides: TGTGCCAGCAGATCCGGGACTAATAGCAATCAGCCCCAGCATTTT.

The sample holds a few counts of this clonotype. The chain recombines TRBV28 with TRBJ1-3, with D unclear. Per germline, CDR1 MDHEN and CDR2 SYDVKM. The length of the CDR3 is 13 residues. V shed 9 bases and J shed 3 bases, with 12 bases lying between them. Written as DNA, the CDR3 is TGTGCCAGTAAACCCGTCCTTGGAAACACCATATATTTT. Amino acid sequence: CASKPVLGNTIYF.

At least ten counts were recorded for this clonotype. The rearrangement joins TRBV7-2 to TRBJ2-3, with D tentatively TRBD2 (6 bases). The CDR3 is 15 amino acids. Germline CDR1 reads SGHTA; CDR2 reads FQGNSA. V lost 1 base and J lost 2, with 10 bases in between. The CDR3 coding sequence is TGTGCCAGCAGCTTAGATAGCGGCCCCACAGATACGCAGTATTTT. Its translation is CASSLDSGPTDTQYF.

This clonotype showed up just a few times. The chain links TRBV28 to TRBJ1-5; D gene uncertain. Trimming removed 7 bases at V and 4 bases at J, with 11 bases between. The CDR3 extends over 13 amino acids. CDR1 is MDHEN, CDR2 SYDVKM, per germline. CDR3 coding DNA: TGTGCCAGCATTCGGCAGGTGAATCAGCCCCAGCATTTT. Its protein product is CASIRQVNQPQHF.

The chain carries TRBV10-3 and TRBJ1-6; 8 positions agree with TRBD1. V trimming: 2 bases; J trimming: 7 bases; junction bases outside the gene matches: 4. This CDR3 comprises 15 residues. Germline-derived CDR1 and CDR2 are ENHRY and SYGVKD. Here the CDR3 DNA reads TGTGCCATCAGTGAGGGACAGGGTGGAAATTCACCCCTCCACTTT. This codes for CAISEGQGGNSPLHF.

This clonotype appeared many times. The chain combines TRBV12-3 or TRBV12-4 with TRBJ2-1; 7 bases align to TRBD1. V gave up 5 bases and J gave up 8 bases; unmatched junction bases: 9. The CDR3 runs 14 residues. In DNA, the CDR3 is TGTGCCAGCAGTCCCAGACAGGGACGCTATGAGCAGTTCTTC. Protein sequence: CASSPRQGRYEQFF.

This clonotype was picked up a small number of times. V and J are TRBV6-5 and TRBJ1-6; 7 nucleotides match TRBD1. This CDR3 region has 16 residues. V was pared by 5 bases and J by 7 bases, with 11 bases of the junction left unmatched. The germline V gene encodes CDR1 MNHEY and CDR2 SVGAGI. The CDR3 reads CASSDKFGTANSPLHF. CDR3 nucleotide sequence: TGTGCCAGCAGTGACAAATTCGGGACAGCAAATTCACCCCTCCACTTT.

The J gene is TRBJ2-5, the V gene TRBV5-5; D gene unclear. The V and J ends lost 3 bases and 4 bases respectively, with 7 bases between them. The CDR3 sequence is 12 residues long. The germline CDR1 and CDR2 sequences are SGHKS and YYEKEE (reference sequence). CDR3 in amino acids: CASSSRGETQYF. DNA for the CDR3: TGTGCCAGCAGCTCACGAGGAGAGACCCAGTACTTC. Variable domain in full (rest from reference TRBV5-5 and TRBJ2-5): DAGVTQSPTHLIKTRGQQVTLRCSPISGHKSVSWYQQVLGQGPQFIFQYYEKEERGRGNFPDRFSARQFPNYSSELNVNALLLGDSALYLCASSSRGETQYFGPGTRLLVL.

This clonotype has ten or more counts. The chain employs TRBV28 and TRBJ2-5; no clear D gene. Trimming removed 3 bases at V and 4 bases at J, with 6 bases between. CDR3 length: 12 amino acids. Per germline, CDR1 MDHEN and CDR2 SYDVKM. The CDR3 loop reads CASSFPSETQYF. The DNA for the CDR3 is TGTGCCAGCAGTTTCCCTTCAGAGACCCAGTACTTC.

The sample holds many counts of this clonotype. The rearrangement uses TRBV5-4 and TRBJ1-2; possible D gene TRBD1, 5 bases. Germline CDR1 and CDR2: SGHNT and YYREEE (reference sequence). Trimming removed 1 base at V and 5 bases at J, with 12 bases between. The CDR3 extends over 14 amino acids. CDR3: CASSLSGLTYGYTF. The CDR3 DNA reads as TGTGCCAGCAGCTTGTCAGGGTTAACGTATGGCTACACCTTC.

The sample holds many counts of this clonotype. J is TRBJ2-1 and V is TRBV14; either TRBD1 or TRBD2 may supply D (5 bases each). V lost 6 bases and J lost 4, with 13 bases in between. The CDR3 has 14 amino acids. CDR1 and CDR2 (germline): SGHDN, FVKESK. The CDR3 DNA reads as TGTGCCAGCAGTCCACCGGGGCGTTACAATGAGCAGTTCTTC. Translation gives CASSPPGRYNEQFF.

The chain couples TRBV5-1 to TRBJ2-5; 12 positions match TRBD2. From germline, CDR1 is SGHRS and CDR2 YFSETQ. CDR3 size: 16 residues. Trimming took 1 base from V and 4 from J; bases not matched to a gene: 5. The CDR3, as DNA: TGCGCCAGCAGCTTGACTAGCGGGGGGATAGTAGAGACCCAGTACTTC. This gives the protein CASSLTSGGIVETQYF. Filled out from reference TRBV5-1 and TRBJ2-5, the complete variable domain reads KAGVTQTPRYLIKTRGQQVTLSCSPISGHRSVSWYQQTPGQGLQFLFEYFSETQRNKGNFPGRFSGRQFSNSRSEMNVSTLELGDSALYLCASSLTSGGIVETQYFGPGTRLLVL.

This chain links TRBV4-2 with TRBJ1-1, with 11 positions matching TRBD1. This CDR3 spans 16 amino acids. Germline V gene lookup returns CDR1 LGHNA and CDR2 YNFKEQ. V lost 4 bases and J lost 5; bases outside the gene matches: 9. The CDR3 DNA sequence: TGTGCCAGCAGCCTTGTTAGGACAGGGGGCAAGACTGAAGCTTTCTTT. It yields the protein CASSLVRTGGKTEAFF.

The chain is built from TRBV20-1 and TRBJ2-3, with TRBD1 matching 11 bases. This CDR3 contains 13 residues. Germline V gives CDR1 DFQATT, CDR2 SNEGSKA (reference sequence). The CDR3 spells CRAGQGAGDTQYF. The DNA for the CDR3 is TGCAGGGCCGGACAGGGGGCGGGAGATACGCAGTATTTT.

This clonotype was counted many times. V gene TRBV18 combines with J gene TRBJ1-1; 7 nucleotides align to TRBD1. The CDR3 sequence is 16 residues long. Trimming took 4 bases from V and 1 from J; bases not matched to a gene: 9. In germline, CDR1 is KGHSH, CDR2 LQKENI. CDR3 sequence: CASSHSGTETNTEAFF. CDR3 DNA: TGTGCCAGCTCACACTCCGGGACAGAAACGAACACTGAAGCTTTCTTT.

This clonotype has just a few counts. V is TRBV7-9 and J is TRBJ1-6; D is unclear. V dropped 5 bases and J dropped 7 bases, with 15 bases sitting between them. CDR3 length: 15 amino acids. Germline CDR1 is SEHNR and CDR2 is FQNEAQ (reference sequence). CDR3: CASSPDEGGNSPLHF. The CDR3 region has the DNA TGTGCCAGCAGCCCGGACGAGGGAGGCAATTCACCCCTCCACTTT.

In its sample, this clonotype was seen a few times. This chain joins TRBV14 and TRBJ2-6; D remains unclear. Trimming took 0 bases from V and 0 from J, leaving 9 bases between them. CDR1 and CDR2 (germline): SGHDN, FVKESK. This CDR3 comprises 17 residues. The CDR3 spells CASSQEVSYSGANVLTF. The DNA for the CDR3 is TGTGCCAGCAGCCAAGAGGTCAGCTACTCTGGGGCCAACGTCCTGACTTTC.

This clonotype was counted at least ten times. J is TRBJ2-3 and V is TRBV6-2 or TRBV6-3, with TRBD2 identical over 10 bases. This CDR3 contains 17 residues. Germline V gene lookup returns CDR1 MNHEY and CDR2 SVGEGT. With 2 bases clipped from V and 2 bases from J, the junction kept 7 bases outside the gene matches. DNA for the CDR3: TGTGCCAGCAGTTACGAGATAGCGGGGGGCGTCACAGATACGCAGTATTTT. Translating it yields CASSYEIAGGVTDTQYF.

This clonotype was observed a few times. The J gene is TRBJ2-3, the V gene TRBV9; 7 positions agree with TRBD2. Germline V gives CDR1 SGDLS, CDR2 YYNGEE. The CDR3 contains 8 residues. Losses at the gene ends were 9 bases for V and 14 bases for J; bases not matched to a gene: 3. The CDR3 coding sequence is TGTGCCAAGTGGGGGGGGTATTTT. Translating gives CAKWGGYF.

CDR3 bases: TGTGCCAGCAGCTTAGCTCAGGGGGGTTCCGAGCAGTACTTC. Translated: CASSLAQGGSEQYF. V usage is TRBV7-2 and J usage is TRBJ2-7, with D possibly matching TRBD1 (7 bases). V lost 0 bases to trimming and J lost 6 bases, with 12 bases between them. The germline V gene has CDR1 SGHTA and CDR2 FQGNSA. This CDR3 is built from 14 residues.

This clonotype has more than one count but fewer than ten. This chain connects TRBV24-1 to TRBJ2-3; TRBD1 agrees at 8 bases. The CDR3 totals 19 residues. The germline V gene has CDR1 KGHDR and CDR2 SFDVKD. After removal of 5 bases from V and 0 bases from J, the junction contained 15 bases not matched to a gene. CDR3 in DNA: TGTGCCACCAGTGGTCGGACAGGGCTGAAGGGTACTAGCACAGATACGCAGTATTTT. Protein sequence: CATSGRTGLKGTSTDTQYF.

This clonotype was recorded at least ten times. The CDR3 protein is CASRRGGTGSSYEQYF. The CDR3 nucleotides are TGTGCCAGCAGGAGAGGGGGGACAGGTAGCTCCTACGAGCAGTACTTC. The chain links TRBV28 to TRBJ2-7; 8 nucleotides agree with TRBD1. Germline lookup yields CDR1 MDHEN and CDR2 SYDVKM. The CDR3 contains 16 residues. The V gene end was trimmed by 6 bases and the J gene end by 0 bases; junction bases not matched to a gene: 10.

The chain combines TRBV5-6 with TRBJ1-1; no definite D call. Germline V CDR1 and CDR2: SGHDT, YYEEEE. The V and J ends lost 1 base and 2 bases respectively, with 12 bases between them. The CDR3 is 15 amino acids. The CDR3 DNA reads as TGTGCCAGCAGCTTGTCCCCGGGCCGAAACACTGAAGCTTTCTTT. Amino acid sequence: CASSLSPGRNTEAFF.

This clonotype was seen a handful of times. This chain links TRBV11-1 with TRBJ1-1; TRBD1 aligns across 7 bases. The CDR3 is 14 residues long. CDR1 and CDR2 (germline): SGHAT, FQDESV (reference sequence). With 2 bases clipped from V and 4 bases from J, the junction kept 4 bases outside the gene matches. The CDR3 DNA is TGTGCCAGCAGCTTACGTCAGGGGGGCACTGAAGCTTTCTTT. It encodes CASSLRQGGTEAFF.